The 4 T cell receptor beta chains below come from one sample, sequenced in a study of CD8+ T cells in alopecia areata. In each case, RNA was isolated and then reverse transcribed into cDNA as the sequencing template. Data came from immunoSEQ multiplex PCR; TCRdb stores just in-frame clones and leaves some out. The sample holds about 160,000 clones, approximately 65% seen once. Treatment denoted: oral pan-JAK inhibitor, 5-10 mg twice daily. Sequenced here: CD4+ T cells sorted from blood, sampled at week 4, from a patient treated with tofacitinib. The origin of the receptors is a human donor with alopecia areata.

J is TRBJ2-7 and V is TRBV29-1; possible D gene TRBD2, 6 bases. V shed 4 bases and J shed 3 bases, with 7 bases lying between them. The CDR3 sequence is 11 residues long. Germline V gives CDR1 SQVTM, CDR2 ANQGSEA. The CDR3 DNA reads TGCAGCGTTGGGCGGGGCTACGAGCAGTACTTC. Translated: CSVGRGYEQYF.

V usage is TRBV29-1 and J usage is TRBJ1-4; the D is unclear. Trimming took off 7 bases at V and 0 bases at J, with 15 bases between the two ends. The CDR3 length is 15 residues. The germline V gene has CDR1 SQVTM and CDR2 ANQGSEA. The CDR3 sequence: CSATFFRSTNEKLFF. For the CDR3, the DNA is TGCAGCGCTACCTTTTTTCGATCAACTAATGAAAAACTGTTTTTT.

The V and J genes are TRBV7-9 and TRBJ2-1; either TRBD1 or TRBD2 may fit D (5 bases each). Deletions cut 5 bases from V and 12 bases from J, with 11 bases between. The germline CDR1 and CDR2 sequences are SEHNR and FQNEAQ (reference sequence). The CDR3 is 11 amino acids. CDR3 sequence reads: CASSRTGPQFF. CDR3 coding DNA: TGTGCCAGCAGCCGAACGGGACCGCAGTTCTTC.

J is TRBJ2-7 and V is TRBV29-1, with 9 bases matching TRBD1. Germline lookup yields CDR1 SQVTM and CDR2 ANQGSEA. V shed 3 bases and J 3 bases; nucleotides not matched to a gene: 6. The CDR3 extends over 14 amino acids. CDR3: CSVEGQGPDYEQYF. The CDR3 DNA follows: TGCAGCGTTGAGGGACAGGGACCGGACTACGAGCAGTACTTC.